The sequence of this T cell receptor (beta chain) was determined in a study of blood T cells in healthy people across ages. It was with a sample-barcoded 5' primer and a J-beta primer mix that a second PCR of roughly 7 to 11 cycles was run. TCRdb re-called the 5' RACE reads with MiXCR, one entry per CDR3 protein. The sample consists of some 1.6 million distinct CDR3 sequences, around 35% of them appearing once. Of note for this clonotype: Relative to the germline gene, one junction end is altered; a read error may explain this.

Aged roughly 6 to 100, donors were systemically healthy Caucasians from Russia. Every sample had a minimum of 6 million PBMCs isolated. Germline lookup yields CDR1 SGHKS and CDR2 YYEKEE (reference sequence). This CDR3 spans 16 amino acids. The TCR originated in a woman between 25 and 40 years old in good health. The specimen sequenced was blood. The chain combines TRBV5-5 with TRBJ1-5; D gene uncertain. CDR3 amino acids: CASSELFQTSNQLQHF. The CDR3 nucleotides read TGTGCCAGCAGCGAGCTTTTTCAGACTAGCAATCAGCTCCAGCATTTT.